One and the same sample provided the 21 T cell receptor beta chains below, sequenced in a study of blood T cell repertoires in COVID-19 (TCRdb year 2020). Library preparation employed the immunoSEQ multiplex PCR assay. The clones in this table, taken by TCRdb from immuneACCESS, are in-frame only. Not every clone is retained; where verified, under half of the shortfall comes from an unresolved V gene, and the cause of the rest is unknown. This sample holds under 350,000 clones; 89% were observed only once. Around 2% of the sample goes to the ten largest clones. Sequencing input: peripheral blood. These receptors were obtained from a man aged 45 to 65 with acute or convalescent COVID-19.

This chain links TRBV4-2 with TRBJ1-3; 8 bases are a match to TRBD1. V trimming: 1 base; J trimming: 4 bases; junction bases outside the gene matches: 0. Germline V lookup: CDR1 LGHNA, CDR2 YNFKEQ. The CDR3 loop spans 14 amino acids. The CDR3 here is CASSQGTGGNTIYF. In DNA, the CDR3 is TGTGCCAGCAGCCAAGGGACAGGGGGAAACACCATATATTTT.

The chain carries TRBV6-5 and TRBJ2-1; TRBD1 is a possible D gene (6 bases). Trimming removed 11 bases from V and 4 bases from J, with 9 bases in between. The germline V gene encodes CDR1 MNHEY and CDR2 SVGAGI. This CDR3 is built from 11 residues. The CDR3 reads CAAGAYNEQFF. In DNA form, the CDR3 reads TGTGCCGCAGGGGCGTACAATGAGCAGTTCTTC.

The chain couples TRBV2 to TRBJ2-5; 8 bases are shared with TRBD1. V trimming: 5 bases; J trimming: 8 bases; junction bases outside the gene matches: 7. The germline gives CDR1 SNHLY, CDR2 FYNNEI. CDR3 length: 13 amino acids. Here the CDR3 reads CASSPGQGETQYF. CDR3 DNA sequence: TGTGCCAGCAGTCCCGGACAGGGTGAAACCCAGTACTTC. The full variable domain, with the rest looked up from reference TRBV2 and TRBJ2-5, is EPEVTQTPSHQVTQMGQEVILRCVPISNHLYFYWYRQILGQKVEFLVSFYNNEISEKSEIFDDQFSVERPDGSNFTLKIRSTKLEDSAMYFCASSPGQGETQYFGPGTRLLVL.

This clone was counted a single time. The chain couples TRBV19 to TRBJ1-5; tentatively, D is TRBD1 (6 bases). V gave up 5 bases and J gave up 5 bases, with 10 bases separating them. From germline, CDR1 is LNHDA and CDR2 SQIVND (reference sequence). CDR3 length equals 13 residues. The CDR3 nucleotides read TGTGCCAGTAGTTTAAACAGGGATCAGCCCCAGCATTTT. Translating gives CASSLNRDQPQHF.

The V call is TRBV19, the J call TRBJ1-2, with a possible D match to TRBD1 (5 bases). Germline V gene data show CDR1 as LNHDA and CDR2 as SQIVND (reference sequence). With 5 bases removed from V and 7 bases from J, the gap between germline ends came to 11 bases. The CDR3 has 12 amino acids. The CDR3 DNA is TGTGCCAGTAGTTTCAATCAGGGTGGCTACACCTTC. Its protein product is CASSFNQGGYTF.

The chain recombines TRBV14 with TRBJ1-1, with TRBD1 as a possible D gene (6 bases). V was trimmed by 4 bases and J by 7 bases, leaving 19 bases between them. CDR3 size: 15 residues. Per germline, CDR1 SGHDN and CDR2 FVKESK. The CDR3 region is CASSLQPGVNGEAFF. The CDR3 nucleotides are TGTGCCAGCAGCCTGCAACCAGGGGTCAATGGTGAAGCTTTCTTT.

This chain connects TRBV9 to TRBJ2-3; TRBD2 matches 8 bases. The length of the CDR3 is 14 residues. The V segment lost 3 bases and the J segment 6 bases; nucleotides outside the gene matches: 6. Germline lookup yields CDR1 SGDLS and CDR2 YYNGEE. The CDR3 bases are TGTGCCAGCAGCGGGCGGGGGGCGGTCGATACGCAGTATTTT. Translation gives CASSGRGAVDTQYF.

This clone was recorded only once. The chain uses TRBV7-9 and TRBJ1-2; TRBD1 is a possible D gene (5 bases). The CDR3 covers 14 residues. The germline gives CDR1 SEHNR, CDR2 FQNEAQ (reference sequence). Trimming took 5 bases from V and 5 from J, leaving 15 bases between them. The DNA of the CDR3 is TGTGCCAGCAGCCGACCCAACAGGCAGTATGGCTACACCTTC. This gives the protein CASSRPNRQYGYTF.

In its sample, this clone was seen once. The CDR3 DNA reads as TGTGCCAGCAGTAGCAGGGTTGCATATGGCTACACCTTC. It specifies CASSSRVAYGYTF. The chain links TRBV3-1 (or the pseudogene TRBV3-2) to TRBJ1-2, with a weak D call TRBD1 (5 bases). CDR3 length: 13 residues. CDR1 and CDR2 from the germline V gene are LGHDT and YNNKEL (reference sequence). Trimming removed 6 bases at V and 5 bases at J, with 13 bases between.

The chain joins TRBV7-8 to TRBJ1-6; D may be TRBD1 (5 bases). Per the germline V gene, CDR1 is SGHVS and CDR2 is FQNEAQ. Trimming pared 1 base from V and 8 bases from J, leaving 9 bases between. This CDR3 has 14 residues. This chain's CDR3 is CASSLEGRDSPLHF. DNA of the CDR3: TGTGCCAGCAGCTTAGAGGGGAGGGATTCACCCCTCCACTTT.

V is TRBV5-4 and J is TRBJ1-1; D not certain. The CDR3 totals 13 residues. Germline-derived CDR1 and CDR2 are SGHNT and YYREEE (reference sequence). V was shortened by 1 base and J by 1 base, with 5 bases between the two germline ends. The CDR3 here is CASSLFSNTEAFF. CDR3 DNA: TGTGCCAGCAGCTTGTTCTCGAACACTGAAGCTTTCTTT.

The V call is TRBV5-4, the J call TRBJ2-5; D is possibly TRBD2 (7 bases). The CDR3 has 13 amino acids. V lost 5 bases and J 4 bases, leaving 12 bases between the germline ends. CDR1 is SGHNT, CDR2 YYREEE, per germline (reference sequence). CDR3 in amino acids: CASRTAGAETQYF. The CDR3 DNA reads as TGTGCCAGCAGGACGGCGGGGGCAGAGACCCAGTACTTC. Based on the CDR3 plus reference TRBV5-4 and TRBJ2-5, the full variable domain is ETGVTQSPTHLIKTRGQQVTLRCSSQSGHNTVSWYQQALGQGPQFIFQYYREEENGRGNFPPRFSGLQFPNYSSELNVNALELDDSALYLCASRTAGAETQYFGPGTRLLVL.

The V call is TRBV9, the J call TRBJ2-7; no clear D gene. Trimming removed 0 bases from V and 3 bases from J, with 13 bases in between. This CDR3 has 15 residues. Germline loops: CDR1 SGDLS, CDR2 YYNGEE. The CDR3 sequence: CASSVEDSQYYEQYF. CDR3 nucleotides: TGTGCCAGCAGCGTAGAAGACTCGCAGTACTACGAGCAGTACTTC. Together with reference TRBV9 and TRBJ2-7, the CDR3 gives the full variable domain: DSGVTQTPKHLITATGQRVTLRCSPRSGDLSVYWYQQSLDQGLQFLIQYYNGEERAKGNILERFSAQQFPDLHSELNLSSLELGDSALYFCASSVEDSQYYEQYFGPGTRLTVT.

The CDR3 region has the DNA TGTGCCAGCAGCGTAGAGGGATGGGCGGGTGGAAACACCATATATTTT. It encodes CASSVEGWAGGNTIYF. The rearrangement joins TRBV9 to TRBJ1-3; D gene ambiguous. This CDR3 region has 16 residues. Germline assignment: CDR1 SGDLS and CDR2 YYNGEE. V lost 0 bases and J lost 3, with 13 bases in between.

The chain recombines TRBV6-4 with TRBJ1-1; 8 positions match TRBD1. The CDR3 has 13 amino acids. CDR1 MRHNA and CDR2 SNTAGT come from the germline V gene. V lost 4 bases and J lost 11; bases outside the gene matches: 9. The CDR3, as DNA: TGTGCCAGCAGTGTGTCGCCAGGGGGCAAGGCTTTCTTT. Translated: CASSVSPGGKAFF.

V gene TRBV5-4 combines with J gene TRBJ1-6, with 9 bases matching TRBD1. The length of the CDR3 is 15 residues. CDR1 is SGHNT, CDR2 YYREEE, per germline (reference sequence). V lost 3 bases to trimming and J lost 9 bases; unmatched junction nucleotides: 7. CDR3 sequence reads: CASSSGGQGSSPLHF. CDR3 bases: TGTGCCAGCAGCTCGGGGGGACAGGGTTCTTCACCCCTCCACTTT.

The chain carries TRBV19 and TRBJ1-2; 9 bases match TRBD1. V shed 6 bases, J shed 6 bases, and the junction held 8 bases outside the gene matches. CDR3 length: 14 amino acids. Looked up from germline, CDR1 is LNHDA and CDR2 is SQIVND (reference sequence). The CDR3 DNA is TGTGCCAGTAGCTTCGGGTGGGACAGGGATGGCTACACCTTC. Protein: CASSFGWDRDGYTF.

This chain uses TRBV15 with TRBJ1-5; D perhaps matches TRBD1 (6 bases). CDR3 length equals 19 residues. The V end was cut by 3 bases, the J end by 5 bases, with 26 bases between. CDR1 is LNHNV and CDR2 is YYDKDF in the germline V gene (reference sequence). CDR3 bases: TGTGCCACCAGCAGCGCCGATACAGGGTTAATGGCAATTTATCAGCCCCAGCATTTT. It is translated as CATSSADTGLMAIYQPQHF.

In DNA form, the CDR3 reads TGTGCCAGCAGCTTGGGACAGGGGTCCTACAATGAGCAGTTCTTC. It yields the protein CASSLGQGSYNEQFF. The J gene is TRBJ2-1, the V gene TRBV7-2; 10 bases are a match to TRBD1. Per the germline V gene, CDR1 is SGHTA and CDR2 is FQGNSA. Trimming removed 3 bases from V and 1 base from J; junction bases left unmatched: 0. CDR3 length equals 15 residues.

V usage is TRBV4-1 and J usage is TRBJ2-7, with a weak D call TRBD1 (6 bases). Per germline, CDR1 MGHRA and CDR2 YSYEKL. Trimming pared 0 bases from V and 2 bases from J, leaving 14 bases between. This CDR3 comprises 16 residues. The CDR3 is CASSQDGGREPYEQYF. The CDR3 DNA follows: TGCGCCAGCAGCCAAGATGGGGGCAGGGAACCCTACGAGCAGTACTTC.

V usage is TRBV18 and J usage is TRBJ1-2; D not certain. Trimming took off 3 bases at V and 8 bases at J, with 16 bases between the two ends. CDR1 is KGHSH, CDR2 LQKENI, per germline. The CDR3 length is 14 residues. CDR3 DNA: TGTGCCAGCTCACCTCAGGAGGCTACGTTGGGCTACACCTTC. Its translation is CASSPQEATLGYTF.